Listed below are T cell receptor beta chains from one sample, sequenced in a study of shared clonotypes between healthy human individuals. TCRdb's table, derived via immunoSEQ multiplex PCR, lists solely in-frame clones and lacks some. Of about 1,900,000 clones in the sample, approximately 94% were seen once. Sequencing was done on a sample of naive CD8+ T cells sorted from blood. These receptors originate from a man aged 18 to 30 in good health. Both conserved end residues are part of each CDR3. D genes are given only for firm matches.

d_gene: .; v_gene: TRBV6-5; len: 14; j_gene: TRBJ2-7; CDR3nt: TGTGCCAGCAGTTTACGGGACGGCCTGTGGGAGCAGTACTTC; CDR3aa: CASSLRDGLWEQYF
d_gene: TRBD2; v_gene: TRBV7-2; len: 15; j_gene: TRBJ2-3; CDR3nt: TGTGCCAGCAGCCCGACTAGCGGGATTTTTGATACGCAGTATTTT; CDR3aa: CASSPTSGIFDTQYF
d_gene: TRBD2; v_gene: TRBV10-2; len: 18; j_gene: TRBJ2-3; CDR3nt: TGCGCCAGCAGTGATTGGACTAGCGGGAGTGGTGGCACAGATACGCAGTATTTT; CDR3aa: CASSDWTSGSGGTDTQYF
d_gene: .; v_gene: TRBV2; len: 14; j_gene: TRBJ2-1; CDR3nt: TGTGCCAGCAGTCAGAGGGGCCGCTACAATGAGCAGTTCTTC; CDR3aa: CASSQRGRYNEQFF
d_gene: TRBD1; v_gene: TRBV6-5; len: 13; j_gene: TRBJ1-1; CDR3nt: TGTGCCAGCAGTTTGACAGGGGGCTCTGAAGCTTTCTTT; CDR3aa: CASSLTGGSEAFF
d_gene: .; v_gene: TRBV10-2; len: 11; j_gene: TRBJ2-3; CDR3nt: TGCGCCAGCAGTGAAGTGGATACGCAGTATTTT; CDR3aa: CASSEVDTQYF
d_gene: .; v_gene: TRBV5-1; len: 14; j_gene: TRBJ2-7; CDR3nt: TGCGCCAGCAGCTATACCGGACTCTCCTACGAGCAGTACTTC; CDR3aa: CASSYTGLSYEQYF
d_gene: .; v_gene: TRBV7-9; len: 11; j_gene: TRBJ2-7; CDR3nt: TGTGCCAGCAGCTTAACGGGAGAGCAGTACTTC; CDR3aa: CASSLTGEQYF
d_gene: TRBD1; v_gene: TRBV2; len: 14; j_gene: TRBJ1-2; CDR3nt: TGTGCCAGCAGTGAAGCCGGGACAGGGGATGGCTACACCTTC; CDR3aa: CASSEAGTGDGYTF
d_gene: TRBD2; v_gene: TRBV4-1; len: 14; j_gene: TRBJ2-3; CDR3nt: TGCGCCAGCAGCTCAGCGGGGGGGATTGATACGCAGTATTTT; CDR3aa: CASSSAGGIDTQYF
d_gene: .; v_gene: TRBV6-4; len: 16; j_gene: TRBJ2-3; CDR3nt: TGTGCCAGCAGAATCAAGGGCGTGGAAGGTACAGATACGCAGTATTTT; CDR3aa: CASRIKGVEGTDTQYF
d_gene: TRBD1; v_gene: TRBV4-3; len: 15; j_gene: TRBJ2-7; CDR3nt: TGCGCCAGCAGCCAAGAGTGGACAGGGGCCTACGAGCAGTACTTC; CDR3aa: CASSQEWTGAYEQYF
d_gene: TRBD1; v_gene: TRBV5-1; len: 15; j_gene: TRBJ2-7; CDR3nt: TGCGCCAGCAGCCCGGAGACAGGGAATTTTTACGAGCAGTACTTC; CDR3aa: CASSPETGNFYEQYF
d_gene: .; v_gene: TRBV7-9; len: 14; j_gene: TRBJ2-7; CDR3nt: TGTGCCAGCAGCCATTTCCTAGGGGCCGACGAGCAGTACTTC; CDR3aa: CASSHFLGADEQYF
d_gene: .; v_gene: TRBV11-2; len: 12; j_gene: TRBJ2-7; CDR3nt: TGTGCCAGCAGCTTAGAACGGTACGAGCAGTACTTC; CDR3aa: CASSLERYEQYF
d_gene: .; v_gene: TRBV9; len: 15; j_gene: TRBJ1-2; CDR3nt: TGTGCCAGCAGCGTAGAGGTGACATCCGTCGATGGCTACACCTTC; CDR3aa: CASSVEVTSVDGYTF
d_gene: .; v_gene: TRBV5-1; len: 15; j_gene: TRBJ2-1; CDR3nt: TGCGCCAGCAGCTACAGACCGGGCTCCTACAATGAGCAGTTCTTC; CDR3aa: CASSYRPGSYNEQFF
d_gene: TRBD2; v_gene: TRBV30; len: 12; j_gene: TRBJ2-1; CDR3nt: TGTGCCTGGAGTAAGGGACTACTTGAGCAGTTCTTC; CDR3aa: CAWSKGLLEQFF
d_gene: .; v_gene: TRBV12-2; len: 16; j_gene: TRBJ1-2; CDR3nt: TGTGCAAGTCGCTTAGTGGTCAGGGGACCTAACTATGGCTACACCTTC; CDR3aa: CASRLVVRGPNYGYTF
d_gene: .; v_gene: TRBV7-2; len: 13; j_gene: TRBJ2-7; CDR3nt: TGTGCCAGCAGCTTAGCGCCGGGCTACGAGCAGTACTTC; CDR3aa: CASSLAPGYEQYF
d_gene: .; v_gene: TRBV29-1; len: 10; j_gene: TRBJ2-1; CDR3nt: TGCAGCGTTGAAGGAAATGAGCAGTTCTTC; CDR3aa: CSVEGNEQFF
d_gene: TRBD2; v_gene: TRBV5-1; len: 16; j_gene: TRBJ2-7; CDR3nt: TGCGCCAGCAGCCCGGGACTAGCGGGAGGCTCCTACGAGCAGTACTTC; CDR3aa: CASSPGLAGGSYEQYF